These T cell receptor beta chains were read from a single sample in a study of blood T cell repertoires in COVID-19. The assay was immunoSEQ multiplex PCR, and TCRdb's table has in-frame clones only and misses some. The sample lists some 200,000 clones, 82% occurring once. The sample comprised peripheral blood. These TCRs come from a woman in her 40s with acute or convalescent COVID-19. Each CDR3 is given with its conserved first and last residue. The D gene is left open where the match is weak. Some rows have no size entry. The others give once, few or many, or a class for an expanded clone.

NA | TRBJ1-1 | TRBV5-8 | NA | TGTGCCAGCAGCTTGTTGTTATCGAACACTGAAGCTTTCTTT | CASSLLLSNTEAFF
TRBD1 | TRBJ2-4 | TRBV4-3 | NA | TGCGCCAGCAGCCAGCACTCGGGACAGGCTCAAAACATTCAGTACTTC | CASSQHSGQAQNIQYF
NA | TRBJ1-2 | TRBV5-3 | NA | TGTGCCAGAAGCGATCGAGGGAAGTACACCTTC | CARSDRGKYTF
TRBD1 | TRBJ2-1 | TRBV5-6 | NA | TGTGCCAGCAGCGTTACAGGGGGTGACTACAATGAGCAGTTCTTC | CASSVTGGDYNEQFF
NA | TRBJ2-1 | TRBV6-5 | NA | TGTGCCAGCAGTTACCGGGATGGGCACAATGAGCAGTTCTTC | CASSYRDGHNEQFF
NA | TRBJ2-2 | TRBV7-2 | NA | TGTGCCAGCAGCATGTACAGGGAAGTCCAAACCGGGGAGCTGTTTTTT | CASSMYREVQTGELFF
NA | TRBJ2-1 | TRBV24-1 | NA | TGTGCCACCAGTGACGATACCTCAGGGCAATCCTACAATGAGCAGTTCTTC | CATSDDTSGQSYNEQFF
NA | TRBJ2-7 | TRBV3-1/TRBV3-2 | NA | TGTGCCAGCAGCCAAGTACTTCCCAGACTAGTCCTCACCTACGAGCAGTACTTC | CASSQVLPRLVLTYEQYF
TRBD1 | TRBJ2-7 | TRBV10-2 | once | TGCGCCAGCCTTCGGGACAGGGGGTACGAGCAGTACTTC | CASLRDRGYEQYF
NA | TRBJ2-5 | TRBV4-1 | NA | TGCGCCAGCAGCCAAGTGGAGGGTAAGGAGACCCAGTACTTC | CASSQVEGKETQYF
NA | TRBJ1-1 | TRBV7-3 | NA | TGTGCCAGCAGCTTGACACCGAACACTGAAGCTTTCTTT | CASSLTPNTEAFF
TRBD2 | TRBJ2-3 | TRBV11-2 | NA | TGTGCCAGCCGACTGACTAGCGGGAGTACAGATACGCAGTATTTT | CASRLTSGSTDTQYF
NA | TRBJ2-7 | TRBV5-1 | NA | TGCGCCAGCGGGGCGGGGCCACTCTACGAGCAGTGCTTC | CASGAGPLYEQCF
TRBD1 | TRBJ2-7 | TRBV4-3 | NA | TGCGCCAGCAGCCCATACAGGGGGCAATCCTACGAGCAGTACTTC | CASSPYRGQSYEQYF
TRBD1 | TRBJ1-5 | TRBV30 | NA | TGTGCCTGGAGCGGTCCCGGGACAGGGGACAATCAGCCCCAGCATTTT | CAWSGPGTGDNQPQHF
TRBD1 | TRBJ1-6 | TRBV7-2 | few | TGTGCCAGCAGCTTAGTGGAATGGCGGGGACAGGGGGAGTCACCCCTCCACTTT | CASSLVEWRGQGESPLHF
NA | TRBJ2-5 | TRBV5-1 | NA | TGCGCCAGCAGCCGTCCGGGGGGCGTCGAGACCCAGTACTTC | CASSRPGGVETQYF
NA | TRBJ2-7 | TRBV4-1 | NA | TGCGCCAGCAGCCTCAGGCTTATTTCTTCGGAGCAGTACTTC | CASSLRLISSEQYF
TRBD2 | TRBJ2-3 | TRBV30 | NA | TGTGCCTGGATCGACGGACTAGCGGGGGGGCCAGATACGCAGTATTTT | CAWIDGLAGGPDTQYF
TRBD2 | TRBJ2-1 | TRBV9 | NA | TGTGCCAGCAGCGTTCTAGCGGGGGGCTTTTACAATGAGCAGTTCTTC | CASSVLAGGFYNEQFF
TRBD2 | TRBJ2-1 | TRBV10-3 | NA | TGTGCCATCAGTGGGCTAGCGGGACCGTTAACGGGTTATGAGCAGTTCTTC | CAISGLAGPLTGYEQFF
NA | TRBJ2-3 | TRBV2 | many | TGTGCCAGCAGTGGGGCCCAAGTGGATACGCAGTATTTT | CASSGAQVDTQYF
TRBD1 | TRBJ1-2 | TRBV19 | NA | TGTGCCAGTAACTACAGGGGGCATGGCTACACCTTC | CASNYRGHGYTF
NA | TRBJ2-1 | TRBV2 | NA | TGTGCCAGCAGTGCACACCGGACAGCAAGCTCCTACAATGAGCAGTTCTTC | CASSAHRTASSYNEQFF
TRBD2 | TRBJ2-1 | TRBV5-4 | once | TGTGCCAGCATTTCTTCCAGCGGGAGGGCCTCCAATGAGCAGTTCTTC | CASISSSGRASNEQFF
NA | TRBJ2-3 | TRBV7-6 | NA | TGTGCCAGCAGCTTAAGGGGGCGGGACACAGATACGCAGTATTTT | CASSLRGRDTDTQYF
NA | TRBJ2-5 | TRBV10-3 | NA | TGTGCCATCAACCAGGGGCCTCCCGAGACCCAGTACTTC | CAINQGPPETQYF
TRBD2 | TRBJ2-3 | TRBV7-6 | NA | TGTGCCAGCAGCTTAGGAACGGGGGGGCGAGGAGATACGCAGTATTTT | CASSLGTGGRGDTQYF
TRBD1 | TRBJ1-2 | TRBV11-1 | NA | TGTGCCAGCAGCTTAGCCCCAGGGGGTGGCTATGGCTACACCTTC | CASSLAPGGGYGYTF
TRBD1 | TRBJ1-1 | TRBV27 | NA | TGTGCCAGCAGTCTCCGGACAGGGCCCACTGAAGCTTTCTTT | CASSLRTGPTEAFF
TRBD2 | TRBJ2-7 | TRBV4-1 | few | TGCGCCAGCAGCCTACTAGCGGGAGATGGGTACGAGCAGTACTTC | CASSLLAGDGYEQYF
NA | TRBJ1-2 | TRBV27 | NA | TGTGCCAGCAGTTTAATAGGGGAAGGGGGCTACACCTTC | CASSLIGEGGYTF
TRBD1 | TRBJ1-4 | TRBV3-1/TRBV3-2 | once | TGTGCCAGCAGCCAAGGAGCGGGACAGGGTTTTTCGAAACTGTTTTTT | CASSQGAGQGFSKLFF
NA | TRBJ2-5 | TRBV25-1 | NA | TGTGCCAGCAGTGAATTGGAGAAAGAGACCCAGTACTTC | CASSELEKETQYF
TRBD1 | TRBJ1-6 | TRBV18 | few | TGTGCCAGCTCACCGGGACAGGGGGGCTCACCCCTCCACTTT | CASSPGQGGSPLHF
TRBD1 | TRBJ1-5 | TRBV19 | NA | TGTGCCAGTAGACTCCCCGGGGCGGGACAGGGGGATCAGCCCCAGCATTTT | CASRLPGAGQGDQPQHF
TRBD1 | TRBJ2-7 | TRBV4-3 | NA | TGCGCCAGCAGCCAAGAGCCAGGGGGCATCTCCTACGAGCAGTACTTC | CASSQEPGGISYEQYF
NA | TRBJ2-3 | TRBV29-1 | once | TGCAGCGTTGATGGGGGGGATACGCAGTATTTT | CSVDGGDTQYF
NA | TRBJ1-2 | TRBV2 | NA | TGTGCCAGCAGGGCTGATGGCATATCCTATGGCTACACCTTC | CASRADGISYGYTF
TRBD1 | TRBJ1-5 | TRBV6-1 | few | TGTGCCAGCAGTGAACTTACAGGACAGGGAAGCAATCAGCCCCAGCATTTT | CASSELTGQGSNQPQHF
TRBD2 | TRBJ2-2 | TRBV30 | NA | TGTGCCTGGAGTGTAGGACTAGCGGGGGGGCTCGGTCCCGGGGAGCTGTTTTTT | CAWSVGLAGGLGPGELFF
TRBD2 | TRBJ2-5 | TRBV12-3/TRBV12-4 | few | TGTGCCAGCAGCCTAGCGGTTCAAGAGACCCAGTACTTC | CASSLAVQETQYF
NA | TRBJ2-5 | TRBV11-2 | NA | TGTGCCAGCACCCCACCAGGTGGGGAGACCCAGTACTTC | CASTPPGGETQYF